The 15 T cell receptor beta chains in this list originate from one sample, sequenced in a study of shared clonotypes between healthy human individuals. TCRdb keeps only in-frame clones here, not all; method: immunoSEQ multiplex PCR. The sample records approximately 940,000 clones, around 80% being singletons. Sequenced sample: memory CD4+ T cells sorted from blood. The subset was: CD45RA-negative fraction. Receptors were obtained from a man aged 18-30 years in good health.

The chain combines TRBV4-3 with TRBJ1-6; D possibly corresponds to TRBD1 (5 bases). Between the trimmed V and J ends, which lost 4 bases and 6 bases, there was a span of 10 bases. The germline V gene has CDR1 LGHNA and CDR2 YSLEER. The length of the CDR3 is 14 residues. The CDR3, as DNA: TGCGCCAGCAGCCGCCCGGGACCTAATTCACCCCTCCACTTT. Translation: CASSRPGPNSPLHF.

This clone was seen a few times. The chain carries TRBV5-5 and TRBJ2-5; 7 bases agree with TRBD1. Trimming removed 0 bases from V and 5 bases from J; junction bases left unmatched: 1. The CDR3 runs 13 residues. Germline-derived CDR1 and CDR2 are SGHKS and YYEKEE (reference sequence). The CDR3 here is CASSLEGAETQYF. In nucleotides, the CDR3 is TGTGCCAGCAGCTTGGAGGGGGCCGAGACCCAGTACTTC.

V usage is TRBV6-9 and J usage is TRBJ1-2; D gene uncertain. The CDR3 covers 17 residues. The germline CDR1 and CDR2 sequences are MNHGY and SVAAGI. The V and J ends lost 8 bases and 8 bases respectively, with 30 bases between them. In nucleotides, the CDR3 is TGTGCCAGCTCAAAACACAGTCTCCCCACCTTAAAAACCGGCTACACCTTC. This translates into CASSKHSLPTLKTGYTF.

About this clone itself: Other DNA sequences of this sample code for an identical CDR3. The chain couples TRBV9 to TRBJ2-1; possible D gene TRBD1, 7 bases. The CDR3 is made up of 15 amino acids. Germline CDR1 and CDR2: SGDLS and YYNGEE. The V and J ends lost 0 bases and 4 bases respectively, with 11 bases between them. CDR3 in amino acids: CASSVEAGGYNEQFF. CDR3 nucleotides: TGTGCCAGCAGCGTAGAGGCAGGGGGGTACAATGAGCAGTTCTTC. The full variable domain, its missing parts supplied by reference TRBV9 and TRBJ2-1, is DSGVTQTPKHLITATGQRVTLRCSPRSGDLSVYWYQQSLDQGLQFLIQYYNGEERAKGNILERFSAQQFPDLHSELNLSSLELGDSALYFCASSVEAGGYNEQFFGPGTRLTVL.

Points on this clone: Other nucleotide sequences from this sample produce the same CDR3. The chain combines TRBV19 with TRBJ1-5; D is ambiguous. The V end was cut by 3 bases, the J end by 7 bases, with 16 bases between. Germline values: CDR1 LNHDA, CDR2 SQIVND (reference sequence). The CDR3 is 15 amino acids. The chain's CDR3 is CASSMGGGRGQPQHF. The CDR3 DNA reads TGTGCCAGTAGTATGGGAGGAGGGAGAGGGCAGCCCCAGCATTTT.

CDR3 in amino acids: CASRWRVNQPQHF. DNA for the CDR3: TGTGCCAGCAGGTGGAGGGTCAATCAGCCCCAGCATTTT. The rearrangement joins TRBV6-5 to TRBJ1-5; D is undetermined. CDR1 and CDR2 from the germline V gene are MNHEY and SVGAGI. CDR3 length equals 13 residues. V was cut by 6 bases and J by 3 bases, with 9 bases left in between.

The chain couples TRBV27 to TRBJ2-2; D tentatively fits TRBD1 or TRBD2 (5 bases each). The CDR3 has 15 residues. The germline V gene encodes CDR1 MNHEY and CDR2 SMNVEV (reference sequence). Trimming pared 6 bases from V and 3 bases from J, leaving 14 bases between. The CDR3: CASRPWDRDTGELFF. CDR3 coding DNA: TGTGCCAGCAGGCCTTGGGACCGTGACACCGGGGAGCTGTTTTTT.

Regarding this clone: A much more abundant neighbour one base away suggests this may be a read error. The sample has other DNA sequences that encode this CDR3 too. The chain uses TRBV2 and TRBJ2-2; D is unresolved. The CDR3 sequence is 12 residues long. CDR1 and CDR2 (germline): SNHLY, FYNNEI. Deletions cut 2 bases from V and 6 bases from J, with 4 bases between. Here the CDR3 DNA reads TGTGCCAGCAGTGAACCCCCCGGGGAGCTGTTTTTT. This gives the protein CASSEPPGELFF.

This chain connects TRBV29-1 to TRBJ1-2; no firm D call. The V gene lost 6 bases and the J gene lost 6 bases, with 11 bases spanning the gap. The CDR3 is 11 amino acids. Per germline, CDR1 SQVTM and CDR2 ANQGSEA. CDR3 loop: CSVDAIDGYTF. The CDR3 coding sequence is TGCAGCGTCGACGCGATTGATGGCTACACCTTC. Based on the CDR3 plus reference TRBV29-1 and TRBJ1-2, the full variable domain is SAVISQKPSRDICQRGTSLTIQCQVDSQVTMMFWYRQQPGQSLTLIATANQGSEATYESGFVIDKFPISRPNLTFSTLTVSNMSPEDSSIYLCSVDAIDGYTFGSGTRLTVV.

This clone is a singleton in its sample. This CDR3 is also generated by other DNA sequences in the sample. The rearrangement links TRBV6-6 to TRBJ2-5, with a weak D call TRBD2 (5 bases). This CDR3 is 14 amino acids long. V lost 0 bases and J 5 bases, leaving 10 bases between the germline ends. Germline CDR1 MNHNY, CDR2 SVGAGI (reference sequence). In nucleotides, the CDR3 is TGTGCCAGCAGTTACTCAGGAGGTCGGGAGACCCAGTACTTC. The encoded protein is CASSYSGGRETQYF.

The rearrangement uses TRBV28 and TRBJ1-2; D is unclear. The CDR3 sequence is 12 residues long. CDR1 and CDR2 (germline): MDHEN, SYDVKM. Trimming cost V 8 bases and J 3 bases, with 10 bases left between them. CDR3 residues: CASLLEDYGYTF. CDR3 DNA: TGTGCCAGCCTCCTGGAGGACTATGGCTACACCTTC.

The V gene is TRBV2, the J gene TRBJ2-7; a possible D gene is TRBD1 (5 bases). This CDR3 is 17 amino acids long. The ends were cut back, 5 bases at V and 2 bases at J, with 22 bases in the middle. Germline CDR1 and CDR2: SNHLY and FYNNEI. The CDR3 sequence: CASSYRIRQHPTYEQYF. The CDR3 DNA sequence: TGTGCCAGCAGTTATAGGATCCGACAGCATCCGACCTACGAGCAGTACTTC. The complete variable domain, with remaining parts taken from reference TRBV2 and TRBJ2-7, reads EPEVTQTPSHQVTQMGQEVILRCVPISNHLYFYWYRQILGQKVEFLVSFYNNEISEKSEIFDDQFSVERPDGSNFTLKIRSTKLEDSAMYFCASSYRIRQHPTYEQYFGPGTRLTVT.

The chain joins TRBV4-2 to TRBJ2-5; D is possibly TRBD2 (6 bases). CDR1 is LGHNA, CDR2 YNFKEQ, per germline. The CDR3 spans 14 residues. The V and J ends lost 0 bases and 5 bases respectively, with 10 bases between them. CDR3 amino acids: CASSQDRAGETQYF. The CDR3 nucleotides read TGTGCCAGCAGCCAAGATCGTGCGGGGGAGACCCAGTACTTC.

This chain joins TRBV15 and TRBJ1-2; D unresolved. The V gene's germline CDR1 is LNHNV and CDR2 YYDKDF (reference sequence). Trimming left V 1 base short and J 4 bases short, with 7 bases between. The length of the CDR3 is 13 residues. CDR3 DNA sequence: TGTGCCACCAGCAGAGGGACGGTCTATGGCTACACCTTC. Encoded protein: CATSRGTVYGYTF. Filled out from reference TRBV15 and TRBJ1-2, the complete variable domain reads DAMVIQNPRYQVTQFGKPVTLSCSQTLNHNVMYWYQQKSSQAPKLLFHYYDKDFNNEADTPDNFQSRRPNTSFCFLDIRSPGLGDTAMYLCATSRGTVYGYTFGSGTRLTVV.

Only one count was recorded for this clone. This chain joins TRBV27 and TRBJ2-7, with TRBD2 matching over 15 bases. The CDR3 runs 18 residues. V gave up 4 bases and J gave up 5 bases; unmatched junction bases: 12. Germline V lookup: CDR1 MNHEY, CDR2 SMNVEV (reference sequence). CDR3 in amino acids: CASSSGLAGGETPNEQYF. For the CDR3, the DNA is TGTGCCAGCAGTTCAGGACTAGCGGGGGGGGAGACCCCTAACGAGCAGTACTTC.